This T cell receptor (beta chain) is drawn from a study of metastatic and nonmetastatic thyroid tumors. Study-wide results and limits: According to reports, the diversity of TCR beta was significantly higher in malignant thyroid tumors than in benign nodules, and this held in both blood and tumor samples.

Each patient went into thyroid surgery without having received any treatment. From the PCR reads, TCRdb re-called clones with MiXCR. The sample yields more than 13,000 clones, under 25% seen once. V lost 8 bases and J lost 9; bases outside the gene matches: 3. The CDR3 extends over 11 amino acids. Germline V gene data show CDR1 as SEHNR and CDR2 as FQNEAQ (reference sequence). This clone has just a few counts. Its specificity is not known. The sequence came from a female donor with papillary thyroid cancer or a benign thyroid nodule (not recorded which). Some clones in this sample may be carry-over from other donors' samples. Sequencing used blood. The chain recombines TRBV7-9 with TRBJ2-1; 8 positions agree with TRBD2. The CDR3 spells CASGTSSEQFF. As DNA, the CDR3 is TGTGCCAGCGGGACTAGTTCTGAGCAGTTCTTC. The variable domain in full, completed from reference TRBV7-9 and TRBJ2-1, reads DTGVSQNPRHKITKRGQNVTFRCDPISEHNRLYWYRQTLGQGPEFLTYFQNEAQLEKSRLLSDRFSAERPKGSFSTLEIQRTEQGDSAMYLCASGTSSEQFFGPGTRLTVL.